This T cell receptor beta chain is drawn from a study of blood T cell repertoires in COVID-19. Study context: The origin of the acute and convalescent COVID-19 samples was the United States, Italy and Spain.

Data came from immunoSEQ multiplex PCR; TCRdb stores just in-frame clones and leaves some out. Of about 170,000 clones in the sample, around 87% were seen once. Only a few counts were recorded for this clone. V lost 4 bases and J lost 3, with 12 bases in between. This CDR3 has 14 amino acids. Looked up from germline, CDR1 is KGHSH and CDR2 is LQKENI. V and J are TRBV18 and TRBJ1-1, with TRBD1 as a possible D gene (6 bases). Sequenced input: peripheral blood. This TCR came from a woman of 80 years or more with COVID-19, enrolled during active disease. This CDR3 reads CASSLGAGDTEAFF. The CDR3, as DNA: TGTGCCAGCTCACTAGGGGCAGGGGACACTGAAGCTTTCTTT.